A selection of T cell receptor beta chains follows, all from one sample in a study of T cells in Graves' hyperthyroidism and ophthalmopathy. One entry per CDR3 protein, called by TCRdb with MiXCR from the multiplex PCR reads. The table includes some 510,000 distinct CDR3 sequences, around 20% detected once. The sequenced sample was blood. The source is a man aged 18 to 35 with Graves' hyperthyroidism. CDR3s include the opening cysteine and the closing phenylalanine or tryptophan. Fields, in order: clone size, V gene, D gene, J gene, CDR3 protein, CDR3 DNA. A D gene is named only where the DNA matches it firmly. Clone size is not always given. Where it is, it says once, few, many or a class for expanded clones.

many	TRBV12-3/TRBV12-4	.	TRBJ2-7	CASSRQGSGVPHF	TGTGCCAGCAGCCGACAGGGTTCGGGGGTTCCTCACTTC
.	TRBV7-8	.	TRBJ2-7	CASGLKGYSYEQYF	TGTGCCAGCGGCTTGAAGGGGTACTCCTACGAGCAGTACTTC
many	TRBV13	TRBD2	TRBJ2-7	CASSYGLAGYYEQYF	TGTGCCAGCAGCTACGGACTAGCGGGGTACTACGAGCAGTACTTC
many	TRBV28	TRBD1	TRBJ1-5	CASSWGQPFNQPQHF	TGTGCCAGCAGTTGGGGACAGCCTTTCAATCAGCCCCAGCATTTT
once	TRBV12-3/TRBV12-4	.	TRBJ2-5	CASSLDRVPQETQYF	TGTGCCAGCAGTTTAGACAGGGTACCACAAGAGACCCAGTACTTC
many	TRBV30	.	TRBJ2-2	CAWRRRLGTGELFF	TGTGCCTGGAGGCGACGCCTTGGCACCGGGGAGCTGTTTTTT
many	TRBV12-3/TRBV12-4	.	TRBJ1-2	CASSFGPTGDGYTF	TGTGCCAGCAGTTTCGGGCCGACAGGTGATGGCTACACCTTC
many	TRBV6-5	.	TRBJ1-2	CASRRQEPGYTF	TGTGCCAGCCGGAGACAGGAGCCCGGCTACACCTTC
many	TRBV20-1	.	TRBJ1-2	CSARPRRRHGYTF	TGCAGTGCTAGACCGCGGCGGCGGCATGGCTACACCTTC
.	TRBV6-5	TRBD2	TRBJ2-7	CASSYSQGLAETYEQYF	TGTGCCAGCAGTTACTCTCAAGGACTAGCGGAAACCTACGAGCAGTACTTC
.	TRBV12-3/TRBV12-4	TRBD1	TRBJ2-4	CASRGTGGQAKNIQYF	TGTGCCAGCAGAGGAACAGGGGGTCAAGCCAAAAACATTCAGTACTTC
few	TRBV6-1	.	TRBJ1-2	CASRHVTGTNYGYTF	TGTGCCAGCAGACATGTAACAGGGACCAACTATGGCTACACCTTC
many	TRBV6-2/TRBV6-3	.	TRBJ1-5	CASSYRGERNQPQHF	TGTGCCAGCAGTTACAGGGGCGAACGCAATCAGCCCCAGCATTTT
many	TRBV15	.	TRBJ2-7	CATSRDQGAYEQYF	TGTGCCACCAGCAGAGATCAAGGTGCCTACGAGCAGTACTTC
many	TRBV19	.	TRBJ1-2	CASSKGLYPANFGYTF	TGTGCCAGTAGTAAAGGCTTGTATCCGGCTAACTTTGGCTACACCTTC
few	TRBV6-2/TRBV6-3	.	TRBJ2-5	CASQGEETQYF	TGTGCCAGCCAAGGAGAAGAGACCCAGTACTTC
.	TRBV20-1	.	TRBJ2-2	CSAGRDSPYRFGELFF	TGCAGTGCTGGAAGGGACTCACCCTACCGGTTCGGGGAGCTGTTTTTT
many	TRBV28	.	TRBJ1-3	CASTGGGRGNTIYF	TGTGCCAGCACCGGCGGGGGGCGTGGAAACACCATATATTTT
.	TRBV28	TRBD1	TRBJ1-5	CASSPRKTGGLGQPQHF	TGTGCCAGCAGCCCCCGGAAAACAGGGGGCTTGGGTCAGCCCCAGCATTTT
many	TRBV7-8	.	TRBJ1-5	CASSLAGSGNQPQHF	TGTGCCAGCAGCTTAGCAGGCTCGGGCAATCAGCCCCAGCATTTT
few	TRBV6-1	.	TRBJ2-7	CASSPTQRAAYEQYF	TGTGCCAGCAGTCCTACCCAGCGGGCTGCCTACGAGCAGTACTTC
many	TRBV19	.	TRBJ1-2	CASLGADWGYTF	TGTGCCAGCCTCGGGGCCGATTGGGGCTACACCTTC
many	TRBV12-3/TRBV12-4	.	TRBJ1-5	CASSPRPEEPQHF	TGTGCCAGCAGTCCTCGGCCGGAGGAGCCCCAGCATTTT
many	TRBV20-1	.	TRBJ2-7	CSARGLGRDYEQYF	TGCAGTGCTAGAGGTCTTGGCAGGGACTACGAGCAGTACTTC
.	TRBV2	TRBD1	TRBJ2-7	CASNGQGAGEQYF	TGTGCCAGCAACGGACAGGGGGCGGGCGAGCAGTACTTC
.	TRBV20-1	TRBD2	TRBJ2-5	CSASDWLVAGAQETQYF	TGCAGTGCTAGTGATTGGCTGGTAGCGGGGGCCCAAGAGACCCAGTACTTC
many	TRBV28	.	TRBJ1-5	CASSLPADQPQHF	TGTGCCAGCAGTTTACCGGCTGATCAGCCCCAGCATTTT
many	TRBV6-1	TRBD2	TRBJ2-7	CASSGGLAGVSYEQYF	TGTGCCAGCAGTGGGGGACTAGCGGGGGTAAGCTACGAGCAGTACTTC
.	TRBV7-2	.	TRBJ2-7	CASSLARDSSYEQYF	TGTGCCAGCAGCTTAGCGCGGGACTCCTCCTACGAGCAGTACTTC
many	TRBV11-2	TRBD1	TRBJ1-1	CASSWEGQLNTEAFF	TGTGCCAGCAGCTGGGAGGGACAGTTGAACACTGAAGCTTTCTTT
few	TRBV2	.	TRBJ1-6	CASSGDWDNSPLHF	TGTGCCAGCAGTGGGGACTGGGATAATTCACCCCTCCACTTT
many	TRBV2	.	TRBJ1-5	CASSEGRPGQPQHF	TGTGCCAGCAGTGAGGGCCGTCCAGGCCAGCCCCAGCATTTT
few	TRBV19	TRBD2	TRBJ2-2	CASSTSGLATTGELFF	TGTGCCAGTAGTACATCGGGACTAGCGACCACCGGGGAGCTGTTTTTT
many	TRBV5-1	.	TRBJ1-1	CASSLDYSEAFF	TGCGCCAGCAGCTTGGATTACTCTGAAGCTTTCTTT
.	TRBV7-2	.	TRBJ1-6	CASSPGGSNSPLHF	TGTGCCAGCAGCCCGGGGGGCAGTAATTCACCCCTCCACTTT
many	TRBV7-9	TRBD1	TRBJ2-5	CASSAWTGEETQYF	TGTGCCAGCAGCGCGTGGACAGGGGAAGAGACCCAGTACTTC
.	TRBV6-5	.	TRBJ2-7	CASSYTPEYEQYF	TGTGCCAGCAGTTACACCCCAGAGTACGAGCAGTACTTC
few	TRBV12-5	TRBD1	TRBJ1-3	CASGWTGSGNTIYF	TGTGCTAGTGGTTGGACAGGGTCTGGAAACACCATATATTTT
.	TRBV4-1	TRBD1	TRBJ1-2	CASSQVTGQGDGYTF	TGCGCCAGCAGCCAAGTTACCGGGCAGGGGGATGGCTACACCTTC
many	TRBV5-5	TRBD1	TRBJ2-7	CASSWDRGGYEQYF	TGTGCCAGCAGCTGGGACAGGGGAGGCTACGAGCAGTACTTC
many	TRBV2	TRBD1	TRBJ2-7	CASSRDRGTDEQYF	TGTGCCAGCAGTAGAGACAGGGGGACAGACGAGCAGTACTTC
few	TRBV6-1	.	TRBJ1-5	CASSEWAGPNQPQHF	TGTGCCAGCAGTGAATGGGCAGGCCCCAATCAGCCCCAGCATTTT
many	TRBV12-3/TRBV12-4	.	TRBJ1-2	CASRSQGYYGYTF	TGTGCCAGCAGATCTCAGGGGTACTATGGCTACACCTTC
many	TRBV2	TRBD1	TRBJ1-2	CASPEGTGANYGYTF	TGTGCCAGCCCCGAGGGGACAGGAGCTAACTATGGCTACACCTTC
many	TRBV12-3/TRBV12-4	.	TRBJ1-1	CASSSGAMNTEAFF	TGTGCCAGCAGTTCAGGGGCTATGAACACTGAAGCTTTCTTT
many	TRBV29-1	.	TRBJ2-7	CSGTENYEQYF	TGCAGCGGGACAGAGAACTACGAGCAGTACTTC
many	TRBV6-2/TRBV6-3	.	TRBJ2-2	CASSLAGLRNTGELFF	TGTGCCAGCAGTCTGGCCGGACTGAGAAACACCGGGGAGCTGTTTTTT
many	TRBV9	TRBD1	TRBJ2-2	CASSSGTGLSGELFF	TGTGCCAGCAGCTCCGGGACAGGTCTAAGCGGGGAGCTGTTTTTT
once	TRBV28	.	TRBJ1-2	CASSLFQENYGYTF	TGTGCCAGCAGTTTATTCCAGGAGAACTATGGCTACACCTTC
many	TRBV19	TRBD1	TRBJ1-2	CASNFADRGYGYTF	TGTGCCAGTAATTTCGCGGACAGGGGCTATGGCTACACCTTC
.	TRBV5-5	.	TRBJ2-7	CASSLGHRAPYEQYF	TGTGCCAGCAGCTTGGGACACAGGGCCCCCTACGAGCAGTACTTC
many	TRBV6-2/TRBV6-3	TRBD1	TRBJ2-5	CASSRGQGQETQYF	TGTGCCAGCAGTCGCGGACAGGGCCAAGAGACCCAGTACTTC
many	TRBV6-5	.	TRBJ2-7	CASRGLSYEQYF	TGTGCCAGCAGGGGATTGAGCTACGAGCAGTACTTC
.	TRBV12-3/TRBV12-4	.	TRBJ1-1	CASSPLGRSTEAFF	TGTGCCAGCAGTCCCCTCGGCAGGAGCACTGAAGCTTTCTTT
.	TRBV28	.	TRBJ1-1	CASSAQGRKTEAFF	TGTGCCAGCAGTGCACAGGGCCGAAAGACTGAAGCTTTCTTT
many	TRBV4-1	TRBD1	TRBJ2-7	CASSLGQGEYEQYF	TGCGCCAGCAGCTTAGGACAGGGGGAATACGAGCAGTACTTC
many	TRBV6-1	TRBD1	TRBJ2-7	CASSEVVYGTGFGHEQYF	TGTGCCAGCAGTGAAGTTGTGTATGGGACAGGGTTTGGGCACGAGCAGTACTTC
many	TRBV12-5	.	TRBJ1-1	CASEYQGRGNTEAFF	TGTGCTAGTGAATATCAGGGGAGAGGGAACACTGAAGCTTTCTTT
few	TRBV6-1	.	TRBJ1-1	CAGRKFGPGNTEAFF	TGTGCCGGCCGGAAGTTCGGCCCGGGGAACACTGAAGCTTTCTTT